Shown below are 23 T cell receptor beta chains from a single sample sequenced in a study of cytomegalovirus exposure and HLA in healthy donors. Libraries were prepared by immunoSEQ multiplex PCR; TCRdb keeps only in-frame clonotypes and omits some of them. The sample gives about 170,000 clones, roughly 90% of which show up once; just over 4% is in the top ten. Sequencing was done on a sample of PBMCs. The receptors originated from a man younger than 35 in good health and CMV-seropositive.

A word on this clone: Sequence at one end of the junction differs from germline and may be a read error. This sequence joins TRBV28 and TRBJ2-7, with D possibly TRBD2 on 6 matching bases. This CDR3 is built from 16 residues. Germline CDR1 reads MDHEN; CDR2 reads SYDVKM. The CDR3 DNA is TGTGCCAGCAGTCCCCGTCAGGCCCCGATCGGCGTGCGGGGAACATTC. This sequence encodes CASSPRQAPIGVRGTF.

This sequence joins TRBV4-2 and TRBJ2-4; weak D call: TRBD1 (6 bases). This CDR3 is built from 14 residues. From germline, CDR1 is LGHNA and CDR2 YNFKEQ. V lost 2 bases and J lost 3, with 8 bases in between. CDR3 loop: CASSQLGHKNIQYF. As DNA, the CDR3 is TGTGCCAGCAGCCAATTGGGACACAAAAACATTCAGTACTTC.

The CDR3 DNA follows: TGTGCCAGCAGTTATGAGGTAATACGTGGCTACACCTTC. As protein: CASSYEVIRGYTF. This chain connects TRBV6-5 to TRBJ1-2; no clear D gene. The CDR3 runs 13 residues. The V end was cut by 3 bases, the J end by 7 bases, with 12 bases between. Germline V CDR1 and CDR2: MNHEY, SVGAGI.

V usage is TRBV19 and J usage is TRBJ1-3; TRBD1 aligns across 10 bases. Trimming took 2 bases from V and 4 from J; bases not matched to a gene: 8. The CDR3 is 17 residues long. Germline lookup yields CDR1 LNHDA and CDR2 SQIVND (reference sequence). The CDR3 DNA sequence: TGTGCCAGTAGTATACTCATCGGACAGGGGGGAGGAAACACCATATATTTT. Protein sequence: CASSILIGQGGGNTIYF.

V is TRBV30 and J is TRBJ2-7; TRBD2 matches at 9 bases. Germline CDR1 and CDR2: GTSNPN and SVGIG (reference sequence). The CDR3 is 18 amino acids. V lost 3 bases and J lost 2; bases outside the gene matches: 17. The CDR3 is CAWSGESVATSGTYEQYF. The CDR3 DNA reads TGTGCCTGGAGCGGGGAATCCGTTGCGACTAGCGGAACCTACGAGCAGTACTTC.

The chain joins TRBV19 to TRBJ1-5; unclear D gene. The germline V gene has CDR1 LNHDA and CDR2 SQIVND (reference sequence). The CDR3 runs to 16 residues. Trimming shortened V by 5 bases and J by 7 bases, and 21 bases separated the two germline ends. Here the CDR3 DNA reads TGTGCCAGTAGTGCTATACGAGAGGGATCTGGACAGCCCCAGCATTTT. Residues: CASSAIREGSGQPQHF.

Only one count was recorded for this clone. J is TRBJ1-5 and V is TRBV4-1; 7 nucleotides agree with TRBD1. Looked up from germline, CDR1 is MGHRA and CDR2 is YSYEKL. This CDR3 has 17 amino acids. V gave up 0 bases and J gave up 2 bases; unmatched junction bases: 7. The CDR3 here is CASSQDPQGNGNQPQHF. The CDR3, as DNA: TGCGCCAGCAGCCAAGATCCACAGGGGAACGGCAATCAGCCCCAGCATTTT.

This clone was recorded a few times. The chain is built from TRBV19 and TRBJ1-5, with no clear D. Germline CDR1 LNHDA, CDR2 SQIVND (reference sequence). Trimming took off 5 bases at V and 4 bases at J, with 9 bases between the two ends. The CDR3 consists of 13 residues. The chain's CDR3 is CASSLTWNQPQHF. The CDR3 DNA reads TGTGCCAGTAGTTTAACATGGAATCAGCCCCAGCATTTT.

The chain links TRBV5-1 to TRBJ2-7; TRBD2 matches 11 bases. The length of the CDR3 is 17 residues. Unmatched junction bases numbered 5, after V lost 0 bases and J lost 0 bases. CDR1 and CDR2 from the germline V gene are SGHRS and YFSETQ. The CDR3 coding sequence is TGCGCCAGCAGCTTGGGAGGGACTAGCGGATACTCCTACGAGCAGTACTTC. This encodes CASSLGGTSGYSYEQYF.

V gene TRBV19 combines with J gene TRBJ2-1, with 9 nucleotides matching TRBD2. This CDR3 has 17 amino acids. V was clipped by 4 bases and J by 7 bases; unmatched bases: 14. The germline V gene has CDR1 LNHDA and CDR2 SQIVND (reference sequence). The CDR3 protein is CASSKEVLAGRGNEQFF. Written as DNA, the CDR3 is TGTGCCAGTAGTAAAGAGGTTCTAGCGGGAAGGGGAAATGAGCAGTTCTTC.

As to this clone: Other DNA sequences of this sample code for an identical CDR3. The genes are TRBV6-6 and TRBJ1-5, with D perhaps TRBD1 (6 bases). CDR1 MNHNY and CDR2 SVGAGI come from the germline V gene (reference sequence). Trimming removed 4 bases from V and 1 base from J, with 11 bases in between. The CDR3 sequence is 15 residues long. The DNA for the CDR3 is TGTGCCAGCAGTTCGAGGGGGGGGAGCAATCAGCCCCAGCATTTT. The encoded protein is CASSSRGGSNQPQHF.

This chain links TRBV7-9 with TRBJ1-1; D uncertain. This CDR3 has 12 amino acids. V dropped 1 base and J dropped 11 bases, with 11 bases sitting between them. Germline V gene lookup returns CDR1 SEHNR and CDR2 FQNEAQ (reference sequence). CDR3 sequence: CASSLGELGAFF. CDR3 DNA sequence: TGTGCCAGCAGCTTAGGGGAGTTAGGGGCTTTCTTT.

V usage is TRBV14 and J usage is TRBJ2-3, with D perhaps matching TRBD2 (6 bases). The CDR3 is made up of 16 amino acids. The V end lost 1 base, the J end lost 0 bases, and 11 bases lay between the germline ends. Germline CDR1 reads SGHDN; CDR2 reads FVKESK. The CDR3 reads CASSQVAGGSTDTQYF. The DNA for the CDR3 is TGTGCCAGCAGCCAAGTGGCAGGAGGGAGCACAGATACGCAGTATTTT.

This chain joins TRBV16 and TRBJ2-1; maybe TRBD2 (6 bases). The V and J ends lost 2 bases and 4 bases respectively, with 12 bases between them. CDR3 length: 15 amino acids. Germline CDR1 reads KGHSY; CDR2 reads FQNENV. The CDR3 coding sequence is TGTGCCAGCAGCCAAATGGCTAGCGCGTACAATGAGCAGTTCTTC. Its translation is CASSQMASAYNEQFF.

The V gene is TRBV6-5, the J gene TRBJ1-4, with 8 nucleotides matching TRBD1. In germline, CDR1 is MNHEY, CDR2 SVGAGI. The trim removed 1 base at V and 3 bases at J, leaving 4 bases unmatched. The CDR3 is made up of 16 amino acids. CDR3 sequence (DNA): TGTGCCAGCAGTTACTGGCAGGGGGCTGCTAATGAAAAACTGTTTTTT. Protein sequence: CASSYWQGAANEKLFF.

V is TRBV2 and J is TRBJ2-2, with TRBD2 as a possible D gene (5 bases). This CDR3 spans 16 amino acids. Trimming shortened V by 3 bases and J by 8 bases, and 19 bases separated the two germline ends. Germline V lookup: CDR1 SNHLY, CDR2 FYNNEI. CDR3 amino acids: CASSESGLTVPGELFF. The CDR3 DNA sequence: TGTGCCAGCAGTGAGTCAGGACTTACAGTCCCTGGGGAGCTGTTTTTT.

The genes are TRBV5-1 and TRBJ2-2; a possible D gene is TRBD1 (5 bases). V was clipped by 1 base and J by 7 bases, with 5 bases between them. The CDR3 extends over 12 amino acids. CDR1 SGHRS and CDR2 YFSETQ come from the germline V gene. DNA of the CDR3: TGCGCCAGCAGCTTGAGGGGCGGGGAGCTGTTTTTT. Protein sequence: CASSLRGGELFF. The full variable domain, its missing parts supplied by reference TRBV5-1 and TRBJ2-2, is KAGVTQTPRYLIKTRGQQVTLSCSPISGHRSVSWYQQTPGQGLQFLFEYFSETQRNKGNFPGRFSGRQFSNSRSEMNVSTLELGDSALYLCASSLRGGELFFGEGSRLTVL.

The chain has TRBV28 and TRBJ1-1; 10 bases align to TRBD1. The CDR3 sequence is 13 residues long. Germline values: CDR1 MDHEN, CDR2 SYDVKM. After removal of 6 bases from V and 5 bases from J, the junction contained 3 bases not matched to a gene. The CDR3 sequence is CASSDRGRTEAFF. The CDR3 nucleotides read TGTGCCAGCAGCGACAGGGGGCGAACTGAAGCTTTCTTT. The variable domain in full, completed from reference TRBV28 and TRBJ1-1, reads DVKVTQSSRYLVKRTGEKVFLECVQDMDHENMFWYRQDPGLGLRLIYFSYDVKMKEKGDIPEGYSVSREKKERFSLILESASTNQTSMYLCASSDRGRTEAFFGQGTRLTVV.

This clone has a handful of counts. The CDR3 here is CASTPGQGAGELFF. CDR3 nucleotides: TGTGCCAGTACCCCGGGACAGGGGGCCGGGGAGCTGTTTTTT. The chain has TRBV19 and TRBJ2-2; 11 nucleotides line up with TRBD1. This CDR3 has 14 amino acids. Looked up from germline, CDR1 is LNHDA and CDR2 is SQIVND (reference sequence). V lost 7 bases and J lost 6; bases outside the gene matches: 4.

This chain links TRBV18 with TRBJ2-7, with TRBD2 matching over 7 bases. CDR3 size: 13 residues. CDR1 and CDR2 (germline): KGHSH, LQKENI. The ends lost 2 bases at V and 6 bases at J; junction bases unmatched: 4. DNA for the CDR3: TGTGCCAGCTCACCAGCGGGAGCTCGCGAGCAGTACTTC. Translating gives CASSPAGAREQYF.

The V and J genes are TRBV11-2 and TRBJ2-1; weak D call: TRBD1 (7 bases). Trimming stripped 0 bases from V and 3 bases from J, with 9 bases between. This CDR3 region has 15 residues. Germline loops: CDR1 SGHAT, CDR2 FQNNGV. The CDR3 reads CASSLDQGGYNEQFF. For the CDR3, the DNA is TGTGCCAGCAGCTTAGATCAGGGGGGCTACAATGAGCAGTTCTTC. The full variable domain, in which reference TRBV11-2 and TRBJ2-1 provide the parts outside the CDR3, is EAGVAQSPRYKIIEKRQSVAFWCNPISGHATLYWYQQILGQGPKLLIQFQNNGVVDDSQLPKDRFSAERLKGVDSTLKIQPAKLEDSAVYLCASSLDQGGYNEQFFGPGTRLTVL.

The chain employs TRBV7-9 and TRBJ2-3, with 7 bases that match TRBD2. V lost 1 base, J lost 0 bases, and 4 bases stayed unmatched. Looked up from germline, CDR1 is SEHNR and CDR2 is FQNEAQ (reference sequence). This CDR3 has 16 residues. CDR3 loop: CASSLGSGHSTDTQYF. CDR3 DNA: TGTGCCAGCAGCTTAGGTAGCGGGCATAGCACAGATACGCAGTATTTT.

This sequence joins TRBV7-9 and TRBJ2-1; D is ambiguous. V shed 4 bases and J shed 8 bases, with 27 bases lying between them. CDR3 length: 18 residues. Per the germline V gene, CDR1 is SEHNR and CDR2 is FQNEAQ (reference sequence). The CDR3 spells CASSSTTSLDTSPHEQFF. The CDR3 nucleotides are TGTGCCAGCAGCTCAACAACCTCCCTCGATACCTCTCCCCATGAGCAGTTCTTC.